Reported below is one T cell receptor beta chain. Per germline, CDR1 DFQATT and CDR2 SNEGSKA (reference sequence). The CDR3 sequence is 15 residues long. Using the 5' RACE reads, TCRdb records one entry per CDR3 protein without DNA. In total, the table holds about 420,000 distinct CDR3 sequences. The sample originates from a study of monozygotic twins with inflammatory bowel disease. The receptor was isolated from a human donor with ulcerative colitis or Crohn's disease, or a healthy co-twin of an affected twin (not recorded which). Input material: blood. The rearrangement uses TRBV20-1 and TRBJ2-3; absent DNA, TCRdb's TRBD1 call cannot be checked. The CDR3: CSAQNSGTGTDTQYF.